The 19 T cell receptor beta chains given below trace back to one sample, sequenced in a study of blood T cells in healthy people across ages. For the second PCR, which ran for roughly 7 to 11 cycles, a sample-barcoded 5' primer and a J-beta primer mix were used. TCRdb ran MiXCR on the 5' RACE reads and lists one entry per CDR3 protein. This table holds about 1.8 million distinct CDR3 sequences, about 49% found once. The source material was blood. Every receptor here comes from a woman in her thirties or forties in good health.

The CDR3 DNA is TGTGCCAGCAGCCTTAGGACAGTCAATGAGCAGTTCTTC. Its protein is CASSLRTVNEQFF. The chain is built from TRBV14 and TRBJ2-1; tentatively, D is TRBD1 (6 bases). Trimming shortened V by 4 bases and J by 6 bases, and 10 bases separated the two germline ends. The V gene's germline CDR1 is SGHDN and CDR2 FVKESK. The CDR3 has 13 residues.

The chain carries TRBV5-1 and TRBJ1-4; D is unclear. The CDR3 length is 12 residues. Germline V lookup: CDR1 SGHRS, CDR2 YFSETQ. The V end was cut by 3 bases, the J end by 8 bases, with 8 bases between. CDR3 in DNA: TGCGCCAGCAGCTCCGATTGGGAAAAACTGTTTTTT. Its translation is CASSSDWEKLFF. The variable domain in full, completed from reference TRBV5-1 and TRBJ1-4, reads KAGVTQTPRYLIKTRGQQVTLSCSPISGHRSVSWYQQTPGQGLQFLFEYFSETQRNKGNFPGRFSGRQFSNSRSEMNVSTLELGDSALYLCASSSDWEKLFFGSGTQLSVL.

This clonotype turned up a few times. The gene calls are TRBV12-5 and TRBJ2-5, with TRBD2 as a possible D gene (5 bases). Trimming cost V 6 bases and J 3 bases, with 11 bases left between them. There are 13 residues in the CDR3. Germline V gene lookup returns CDR1 LGHNT and CDR2 FRNRAP. The CDR3 DNA reads TGTGCTAGTGGCCCCGACGGGGAAGAGACCCAGTACTTC. Its protein is CASGPDGEETQYF.

The rearrangement joins TRBV9 to TRBJ2-3, with unresolved D. V dropped 2 bases and J dropped 0 bases, with 10 bases sitting between them. This CDR3 spans 15 amino acids. In germline, CDR1 is SGDLS, CDR2 YYNGEE. The CDR3 DNA reads TGTGCCAGCAGCGTTAGCAGCCCCAGCACAGATACGCAGTATTTT. Residues: CASSVSSPSTDTQYF.

The V and J genes are TRBV18 and TRBJ1-4; D is undetermined. CDR1 and CDR2 (germline): KGHSH, LQKENI. This CDR3 spans 13 amino acids. V was trimmed by 3 bases and J by 4 bases, leaving 6 bases between them. The CDR3 nucleotides read TGTGCCAGCTCACCGGGGATTAATGAAAAACTGTTTTTT. Translating gives CASSPGINEKLFF.

In this sample, this clonotype turned up a few times. The V call is TRBV20-1, the J call TRBJ2-1; no reliable D call. Germline CDR1 DFQATT, CDR2 SNEGSKA (reference sequence). The CDR3 loop spans 15 amino acids. V lost 0 bases, J lost 3 bases, and 12 bases lay in between. CDR3 region: CSARDTAGYYNEQFF. Written as DNA, the CDR3 is TGCAGTGCTAGAGATACCGCAGGCTACTACAATGAGCAGTTCTTC.

The chain uses TRBV11-2 and TRBJ2-1, with 11 bases aligning to TRBD2. The CDR3 covers 15 residues. Germline V lookup: CDR1 SGHAT, CDR2 FQNNGV. The V segment lost 7 bases and the J segment 7 bases; nucleotides outside the gene matches: 9. CDR3 residues: CASIVAGGRFNEQFF. The DNA for the CDR3 is TGTGCCAGCATTGTAGCGGGGGGGCGGTTTAATGAGCAGTTCTTC.

This chain joins TRBV20-1 and TRBJ1-6; 9 bases align to TRBD1. Germline CDR1 DFQATT, CDR2 SNEGSKA (reference sequence). The CDR3 has 14 residues. Trimming removed 5 bases from V and 14 bases from J; junction bases left unmatched: 13. The CDR3 DNA follows: TGCAGTGCTCCAAGTCCGGGACAGGGTGGTTCCCTCCACTTT. Its translation is CSAPSPGQGGSLHF.

The genes are TRBV6-2 or TRBV6-3 and TRBJ1-6; 8 nucleotides line up with TRBD1. Germline V gene lookup returns CDR1 MNHEY and CDR2 SVGEGT. The CDR3 consists of 14 residues. Losses at the gene ends were 7 bases for V and 7 bases for J; bases not matched to a gene: 6. The CDR3 DNA reads TGTGCCAGCAATTGGGGACAGGAAAATTCACCCCTCCACTTT. It codes for CASNWGQENSPLHF.

In this sample, this clonotype turned up a few times. This chain uses TRBV28 with TRBJ1-5; TRBD1 matches 7 bases. Germline V gene data show CDR1 as MDHEN and CDR2 as SYDVKM. There are 16 residues in the CDR3. J gave up 2 bases and V 5 bases, and 9 bases lay outside the gene matches. As DNA, the CDR3 is TGTGCCAGCAGTGACCATACAGGGGCGGGCAATCAGCCCCAGCATTTT. Amino acids: CASSDHTGAGNQPQHF.

V is TRBV24-1 and J is TRBJ2-3; TRBD1 agrees at 10 bases. The germline V gene has CDR1 KGHDR and CDR2 SFDVKD. The CDR3 runs 17 residues. The J segment lost 3 bases and the V segment lost 0 bases, leaving 5 bases of the junction unmatched. The CDR3 coding sequence is TGTGCCACCAGTGATTTGGGACAGGGGGTCAAGACAGATACGCAGTATTTT. This codes for CATSDLGQGVKTDTQYF.

This chain connects TRBV6-2 or TRBV6-3 to TRBJ1-6; TRBD1 agrees at 9 bases. The CDR3 has 13 amino acids. In germline, CDR1 is MNHEY, CDR2 SVGEGT. V was pared by 7 bases and J by 9 bases, with 4 bases of the junction left unmatched. The CDR3: CASTGTGTSPLHF. CDR3 DNA: TGTGCCAGCACCGGGACAGGGACTTCACCCCTCCACTTT.

This clonotype was seen a few times. The chain links TRBV20-1 to TRBJ2-1; 7 bases fit TRBD2. V gave up 6 bases and J gave up 11 bases; unmatched junction bases: 13. The CDR3 length is 13 residues. The germline gives CDR1 DFQATT, CDR2 SNEGSKA (reference sequence). The CDR3 nucleotides read TGCAGTGCGCCGGGACCGGCCGGGACTAAGCAGTTCTTC. It is translated as CSAPGPAGTKQFF.

This clonotype was counted between two and nine times. V usage is TRBV4-2 and J usage is TRBJ2-1, with D perhaps TRBD2 (5 bases). Trimming removed 1 base from V and 0 bases from J, with 13 bases in between. This CDR3 has 17 amino acids. The germline V gene encodes CDR1 LGHNA and CDR2 YNFKEQ. Here the CDR3 DNA reads TGTGCCAGCAGCCAAGCCTCCGTGGGGAGCTCCTACAATGAGCAGTTCTTC. This translates into CASSQASVGSSYNEQFF.

Here the CDR3 DNA reads TGTGCCAGCACTGAACTCTCTGGGGCCAACGTCCTGACTTTC. Translating gives CASTELSGANVLTF. The chain uses TRBV6-6 and TRBJ2-6, with no clear D. From germline, CDR1 is MNHNY and CDR2 SVGAGI (reference sequence). V lost 7 bases and J lost 0, with 7 bases in between. CDR3 length: 14 residues.

This clonotype turned up a few times. The chain has TRBV9 and TRBJ2-1; TRBD2 aligns across 11 bases. The length of the CDR3 is 15 residues. CDR1 is SGDLS and CDR2 is YYNGEE in the germline V gene. Germline trimming cut 3 bases from V and 9 bases from J; bases unmatched to any gene: 8. The CDR3 sequence: CASSAVLAGGGEQFF. The CDR3, as DNA: TGTGCCAGCAGCGCAGTGCTAGCGGGGGGTGGTGAGCAGTTCTTC. Variable domain in full (rest from reference TRBV9 and TRBJ2-1): DSGVTQTPKHLITATGQRVTLRCSPRSGDLSVYWYQQSLDQGLQFLIQYYNGEERAKGNILERFSAQQFPDLHSELNLSSLELGDSALYFCASSAVLAGGGEQFFGPGTRLTVL.

CDR3 in amino acids: CSAFQRELLYEQYF. The CDR3 DNA is TGCAGTGCCTTCCAACGGGAGTTACTATACGAGCAGTACTTC. The chain combines TRBV20-1 with TRBJ2-5, with TRBD2 as a possible D gene (6 bases). The assigned J gene may be wrong: the sequence end matches TRBJ2-7 better. Germline V gene sequence: CDR1 DFQATT, CDR2 SNEGSKA (reference sequence). The CDR3 has 14 residues.

CDR3 sequence reads: CASSQATGRTYEQYF. The CDR3 DNA reads TGTGCCAGCAGCCAAGCTACAGGGAGAACCTACGAGCAGTACTTC. The chain is built from TRBV3-1 and TRBJ2-7; maybe TRBD1 (6 bases). V lost 1 base and J 2 bases, leaving 12 bases between the germline ends. Germline CDR1 LGHDT, CDR2 YNNKEL (reference sequence). The CDR3 totals 15 residues.

V gene TRBV4-3 combines with J gene TRBJ2-5; TRBD1 agrees at 8 bases. The germline V gene has CDR1 LGHNA and CDR2 YSLEER. The V segment lost 2 bases and the J segment 4 bases; nucleotides outside the gene matches: 6. This CDR3 spans 15 amino acids. CDR3 region: CASSQLTGGSETQYF. CDR3 DNA sequence: TGCGCCAGCAGCCAATTAACAGGGGGATCAGAGACCCAGTACTTC.